A single sample gave rise to the 14 T cell receptor beta chains below, sequenced in a study of T cells after yellow fever vaccination. TCRdb analysed the 5' RACE reads with MiXCR anew, one entry per CDR3 protein. The sample shows around 50,000 distinct CDR3 sequences, around 7% of them seen only once. The sequenced sample was CD8+ T cells sorted from PBMCs, obtained less than 16 days after the first yellow fever vaccination. The receptors originated from a man in his late teens or twenties who received the YFV17D yellow fever vaccine.

In this sample, this clonotype turned up many times. The V and J genes are TRBV20-1 and TRBJ2-4; a weak D match, TRBD1 (5 bases). The V gene's germline CDR1 is DFQATT and CDR2 SNEGSKA (reference sequence). CDR3 size: 15 residues. With 4 bases removed from V and 0 bases from J, the gap between germline ends came to 13 bases. The CDR3 DNA is TGCAGTGCTACTACCGGCAGGGAAGCCAAAAACATTCAGTACTTC. Its protein product is CSATTGREAKNIQYF.

There are many counts of this clonotype. The chain joins TRBV12-3 or TRBV12-4 to TRBJ2-1, with D maybe TRBD2 (6 bases). The ends were cut back, 10 bases at V and 8 bases at J, with 15 bases in the middle. The CDR3 has 12 amino acids. The DNA of the CDR3 is TGTGCCATATCAACTAGCTTCCATGAGCAGTTCTTC. It is translated as CAISTSFHEQFF.

This clonotype came up many times. This sequence joins TRBV15 and TRBJ1-2; 7 bases map to TRBD1. Germline assignment: CDR1 LNHNV and CDR2 YYDKDF (reference sequence). The CDR3 runs to 15 residues. V shed 0 bases, J shed 5 bases, and the junction held 6 bases outside the gene matches. CDR3 residues: CATSRDLAGGYGYTF. CDR3 nucleotide sequence: TGTGCCACCAGCAGAGATCTGGCAGGGGGGTATGGCTACACCTTC. The whole variable domain, remainder taken from reference TRBV15 and TRBJ1-2, is DAMVIQNPRYQVTQFGKPVTLSCSQTLNHNVMYWYQQKSSQAPKLLFHYYDKDFNNEADTPDNFQSRRPNTSFCFLDIRSPGLGDTAMYLCATSRDLAGGYGYTFGSGTRLTVV.

The chain has TRBV28 and TRBJ2-7; D not certain. V lost 10 bases, J lost 5 bases, and 6 bases lay in between. CDR1 and CDR2 (germline): MDHEN, SYDVKM. The length of the CDR3 is 9 residues. The CDR3 nucleotides are TGTGCCACCCCGGACGAGCAGTACGTC. Translated: CATPDEQYV.

This clonotype was found many times. CDR3 amino acids: CASSQEVTSGGNEQFF. In DNA, the CDR3 is TGTGCCAGCAGCCAAGAAGTGACTAGCGGGGGGAATGAGCAGTTCTTC. The chain links TRBV4-2 to TRBJ2-1, with TRBD2 identical over 13 bases. This CDR3 contains 16 residues. With V trimmed by 0 bases and J by 7 bases, 3 bases remained unmatched. Germline-derived CDR1 and CDR2 are LGHNA and YNFKEQ.

This clonotype was counted at least ten times. CDR3 sequence (DNA): TGTGCCAGCAGCGTTCGGGACAGGTTGAACACTGAAGCTTTCTTT. This encodes CASSVRDRLNTEAFF. The J gene is TRBJ1-1, the V gene TRBV9; 8 bases fit TRBD1. CDR1 and CDR2 from the germline V gene are SGDLS and YYNGEE. Trimming removed 2 bases from V and 0 bases from J; junction bases left unmatched: 3. The CDR3 length is 15 residues.

This clonotype was seen a few times. The V gene is TRBV5-5, the J gene TRBJ1-2; the D gene is possibly TRBD1 (5 bases). V was trimmed by 4 bases and J by 8 bases, leaving 24 bases between them. The germline V gene has CDR1 SGHKS and CDR2 YYEKEE (reference sequence). The CDR3 loop spans 16 amino acids. The CDR3 bases are TGTGCCAGCAGCCTGGAACCCGGGACGGCTGGGTGGGGCTACACCTTC. This encodes CASSLEPGTAGWGYTF.

This clonotype was seen many times. J is TRBJ2-3 and V is TRBV6-1, with D possibly being TRBD2 (5 bases). CDR1 MNHNS and CDR2 SASEGT come from the germline V gene. CDR3 length: 13 residues. V dropped 6 bases and J dropped 5 bases, with 12 bases sitting between them. The CDR3 spells CASSSTNLDTQYF. CDR3 in DNA: TGTGCCAGCAGCTCGACTAATTTAGATACGCAGTATTTT.

Many counts were recorded for this clonotype. The chain joins TRBV5-1 to TRBJ2-3, with D maybe TRBD2 (6 bases). CDR1 SGHRS and CDR2 YFSETQ come from the germline V gene. Trimming removed 4 bases at V and 4 bases at J, with 13 bases between. The CDR3 has 14 residues. The CDR3 sequence: CASSPAGFPDTQYF. CDR3 DNA sequence: TGCGCCAGCAGCCCTGCGGGGTTCCCAGATACGCAGTATTTT.

This clonotype was observed a few times. The chain combines TRBV7-6 with TRBJ1-2; perhaps TRBD1 as D (5 bases). Germline V gene data show CDR1 as SGHVS and CDR2 as FNYEAQ. The CDR3 runs 13 residues. V was trimmed by 2 bases and J by 7 bases, leaving 11 bases between them. This chain's CDR3 is CASSLSGASGYTF. Written as DNA, the CDR3 is TGTGCCAGCAGCTTAAGTGGGGCAAGTGGCTACACCTTC.

This clonotype was seen at least ten times. This rearrangement joins TRBV7-8 to TRBJ1-2; 10 positions agree with TRBD1. CDR1 is SGHVS, CDR2 FQNEAQ, per germline. This CDR3 comprises 15 residues. V lost 5 bases to trimming and J lost 6 bases; unmatched junction nucleotides: 9. This CDR3 is CASSIQAGTGDGYTF. CDR3 coding DNA: TGTGCCAGCAGCATCCAAGCCGGGACAGGGGATGGCTACACCTTC.

At least ten counts were recorded for this clonotype. The chain joins TRBV5-1 to TRBJ2-5; a possible D gene is TRBD1 (5 bases). The V end lost 2 bases, the J end lost 4 bases, and 12 bases lay between the germline ends. The CDR3 is 14 residues long. Germline V CDR1 and CDR2: SGHRS, YFSETQ. This CDR3 is CASSFGQTGETQYF. CDR3 nucleotides: TGCGCCAGCAGCTTCGGACAAACGGGAGAGACCCAGTACTTC. Using reference TRBV5-1 and TRBJ2-5 for the parts outside the CDR3, the full variable domain is KAGVTQTPRYLIKTRGQQVTLSCSPISGHRSVSWYQQTPGQGLQFLFEYFSETQRNKGNFPGRFSGRQFSNSRSEMNVSTLELGDSALYLCASSFGQTGETQYFGPGTRLLVL.

This clonotype was picked up many times. The chain couples TRBV4-3 to TRBJ2-7, with no clear D. The germline V gene encodes CDR1 LGHNA and CDR2 YSLEER. CDR3 size: 13 residues. Trimming pared 0 bases from V and 3 bases from J, leaving 6 bases between. CDR3 protein: CASSQETHYEQYF. CDR3 nucleotides: TGCGCCAGCAGCCAAGAGACCCACTACGAGCAGTACTTC.

This clonotype occurred many times. V is TRBV12-3 or TRBV12-4 and J is TRBJ1-5; 8 bases are shared with TRBD1. The junction had 2 bases not matched to a gene; V was cut back by 6 bases and J by 1 base. This CDR3 contains 14 residues. The CDR3 DNA sequence: TGTGCCAGCAGACGACAGGGGAGCAATCAGCCCCAGCATTTT. Protein sequence: CASRRQGSNQPQHF.